Below, 30 T cell receptor beta chains from the same sample are listed, as sequenced in a study of shared clonotypes between healthy human individuals. Sequenced by immunoSEQ multiplex PCR; TCRdb stores in-frame clones only, minus some. Among about 2.4 million clones listed, around 90% were seen once. The specimen was naive CD4+ T cells sorted from blood. Subset defined: CD45RA+ positively selected. These receptor sequences come from a young man in good health.

The chain carries TRBV6-5 and TRBJ2-1, with D uncertain. Trimming removed 7 bases from V and 5 bases from J, with 12 bases in between. Germline V lookup: CDR1 MNHEY, CDR2 SVGAGI. The CDR3 is 13 amino acids. The CDR3: CASTSWQNNEQFF. CDR3 nucleotide sequence: TGTGCCAGCACCTCGTGGCAAAACAATGAGCAGTTCTTC.

About this clone itself: The sample contains more than one DNA sequence encoding this CDR3. The chain joins TRBV5-1 to TRBJ2-2; 8 bases are shared with TRBD1. CDR3 length: 15 amino acids. CDR1 and CDR2 from the germline V gene are SGHRS and YFSETQ. J was trimmed by 2 bases and V by 4 bases; bases with no gene match: 4. Written as DNA, the CDR3 is TGCGCCAGCAGCCCGGACAGGGTTAACACCGGGGAGCTGTTTTTT. Protein sequence: CASSPDRVNTGELFF. Full variable domain (outside the CDR3, taken from reference TRBV5-1 and TRBJ2-2): KAGVTQTPRYLIKTRGQQVTLSCSPISGHRSVSWYQQTPGQGLQFLFEYFSETQRNKGNFPGRFSGRQFSNSRSEMNVSTLELGDSALYLCASSPDRVNTGELFFGEGSRLTVL.

The chain is built from TRBV30 and TRBJ1-3; 7 bases match TRBD1. The J segment lost 3 bases and the V segment lost 0 bases, leaving 5 bases of the junction unmatched. CDR1 and CDR2 (germline): GTSNPN, SVGIG (reference sequence). This CDR3 is built from 15 residues. For the CDR3, the DNA is TGTGCCTGGAGTGTGTCAGGGGGGAATGGAAACACCATATATTTT. Its protein product is CAWSVSGGNGNTIYF.

This sequence joins TRBV7-2 and TRBJ2-1, with a tentative D call TRBD1 (5 bases). Germline V gene sequence: CDR1 SGHTA, CDR2 FQGNSA. This CDR3 spans 15 amino acids. Trimming stripped 6 bases from V and 4 bases from J, with 16 bases between. CDR3 in amino acids: CASSPPPRVYNEQFF. The CDR3, as DNA: TGTGCCAGCAGTCCGCCCCCCAGGGTGTACAATGAGCAGTTCTTC.

The rearrangement links TRBV13 to TRBJ1-2; D possibly corresponds to TRBD1 (6 bases). V shed 3 bases and J shed 3 bases, with 14 bases lying between them. Germline values: CDR1 PRHDT, CDR2 FYEKMQ (reference sequence). This CDR3 comprises 15 residues. The CDR3 is CASSLNRVSHYGYTF. The CDR3 nucleotides read TGTGCCAGCAGCTTGAACAGGGTCAGCCACTATGGCTACACCTTC. Drawing the rest from reference TRBV13 and TRBJ1-2, the complete variable domain is AAGVIQSPRHLIKEKRETATLKCYPIPRHDTVYWYQQGPGQDPQFLISFYEKMQSDKGSIPDRFSAQQFSDYHSELNMSSLELGDSALYFCASSLNRVSHYGYTFGSGTRLTVV.

This clone was seen only once. The chain uses TRBV6-6 and TRBJ1-5; TRBD1 might be the D (5 bases). The CDR3 totals 15 residues. The germline gives CDR1 MNHNY, CDR2 SVGAGI (reference sequence). V was clipped by 5 bases and J by 3 bases, with 14 bases between them. CDR3 sequence (DNA): TGTGCCAGCAGTCGCGGGACCGACCTCAATCAGCCCCAGCATTTT. Amino acid sequence: CASSRGTDLNQPQHF.

This chain joins TRBV20-1 and TRBJ1-2; tentative D call: TRBD1 (5 bases). Per germline, CDR1 DFQATT and CDR2 SNEGSKA (reference sequence). The CDR3 sequence is 11 residues long. Deletions cut 5 bases from V and 8 bases from J, with 12 bases between. The CDR3 DNA reads as TGCAGTGCTTGGGGCGCGCGGGGCTACACCTTC. This sequence encodes CSAWGARGYTF.

Concerning this clone: The sample has other DNA sequences that encode this CDR3 too. This chain uses TRBV5-1 with TRBJ1-6; a weak D match, TRBD1 (5 bases). Deletions cut 2 bases from V and 6 bases from J, with 9 bases between. The CDR3 length is 14 residues. Germline V gene data show CDR1 as SGHRS and CDR2 as YFSETQ. The CDR3 spells CASSFGTVNSPLHF. DNA of the CDR3: TGCGCCAGCAGCTTCGGGACGGTTAATTCACCCCTCCACTTT.

The rearrangement links TRBV30 to TRBJ1-2; D unresolved. V was clipped by 5 bases and J by 1 base, with 14 bases between them. The CDR3 runs to 14 residues. Germline V lookup: CDR1 GTSNPN, CDR2 SVGIG (reference sequence). The CDR3 nucleotides read TGTGCCTGGCGGGCCTGGGCCGATAACTATGGCTACACCTTC. Its translation is CAWRAWADNYGYTF.

This chain joins TRBV27 and TRBJ2-7; D is possibly TRBD1 (6 bases). With 2 bases removed from V and 0 bases from J, the gap between germline ends came to 14 bases. Germline assignment: CDR1 MNHEY and CDR2 SMNVEV (reference sequence). The CDR3 has 16 amino acids. The CDR3 protein is CASSLGWDMRSYEQYF. CDR3 nucleotides: TGTGCCAGCAGTTTAGGGTGGGACATGCGCTCCTACGAGCAGTACTTC.

As for this clone: Other nucleotide sequences in the sample specify the same CDR3. This chain connects TRBV9 to TRBJ2-7, with 11 bases fitting TRBD2. J gave up 4 bases and V 3 bases, and 3 bases lay outside the gene matches. Germline V gives CDR1 SGDLS, CDR2 YYNGEE. This CDR3 is built from 14 residues. The CDR3 nucleotides are TGTGCCAGCAGCGGAACTAGCGGGAGTTACGAGCAGTACTTC. Its translation: CASSGTSGSYEQYF.

The count of this clone is one. The chain carries TRBV6-1 and TRBJ1-1; D is undetermined. Trimming took off 7 bases at V and 4 bases at J, with 16 bases between the two ends. CDR1 and CDR2 (germline): MNHNS, SASEGT. CDR3 length: 14 residues. The DNA for the CDR3 is TGTGCCAGCACTGCGATCTGGTCGAGCACTGAAGCTTTCTTT. The encoded protein is CASTAIWSSTEAFF.

The gene calls are TRBV19 and TRBJ1-2; perhaps TRBD1 as D (5 bases). The CDR3 length is 15 residues. Deletions cut 8 bases from V and 6 bases from J, with 22 bases between. Germline lookup yields CDR1 LNHDA and CDR2 SQIVND (reference sequence). CDR3 loop: CASSPGREKVHGYTF. CDR3 nucleotide sequence: TGTGCCAGTTCTCCAGGGAGGGAGAAGGTGCATGGCTACACCTTC.

V gene TRBV6-6 combines with J gene TRBJ2-1; D gene uncertain. This CDR3 has 13 amino acids. CDR1 is MNHNY, CDR2 SVGAGI, per germline (reference sequence). The V gene lost 4 bases and the J gene lost 6 bases, with 10 bases spanning the gap. CDR3 in amino acids: CASSCPVCNEQFF. The CDR3 DNA is TGTGCCAGCAGTTGCCCCGTCTGCAATGAGCAGTTCTTC.

The chain is built from TRBV19 and TRBJ1-3; tentative D call: TRBD1 (5 bases). The CDR3 has 15 amino acids. Trimming took off 9 bases at V and 0 bases at J, with 15 bases between the two ends. In germline, CDR1 is LNHDA, CDR2 SQIVND (reference sequence). The CDR3 region has the DNA TGTGCCAGCTCCACACAGGACCTCTCTGGAAACACCATATATTTT. It codes for CASSTQDLSGNTIYF.

The J gene is TRBJ1-2, the V gene TRBV18, with TRBD1 matching 8 bases. The CDR3 covers 16 residues. The germline V gene has CDR1 KGHSH and CDR2 LQKENI. With 6 bases clipped from V and 2 bases from J, the junction kept 11 bases outside the gene matches. This CDR3 reads CASSPPSTGANYGYTF. The CDR3 nucleotides are TGTGCCAGCTCGCCCCCCTCGACAGGGGCCAACTATGGCTACACCTTC.

The DNA of the CDR3 is TGTGCCAGCTCACCAGACGATTATGGCTACACCTTC. It encodes CASSPDDYGYTF. The chain has TRBV18 and TRBJ1-2, with D unclear. CDR3 size: 12 residues. Trimming took off 2 bases at V and 5 bases at J, with 6 bases between the two ends. Looked up from germline, CDR1 is KGHSH and CDR2 is LQKENI.

The chain is built from TRBV7-2 and TRBJ1-2; 8 bases are a match to TRBD1. The trim removed 5 bases at V and 0 bases at J, leaving 5 bases unmatched. Germline CDR1 and CDR2: SGHTA and FQGNSA. The CDR3 is 15 residues long. The CDR3 nucleotides read TGTGCCAGCAGCCTGTCGGGACAGGCTAACTATGGCTACACCTTC. This gives the protein CASSLSGQANYGYTF.

V usage is TRBV9 and J usage is TRBJ2-4; either TRBD1 or TRBD2 may fit D (5 bases each). Germline-derived CDR1 and CDR2 are SGDLS and YYNGEE. Trimming removed 0 bases at V and 1 base at J, with 8 bases between. The CDR3 extends over 15 amino acids. CDR3: CASSVDGAAKNIQYF. The CDR3 DNA sequence: TGTGCCAGCAGCGTAGACGGGGCTGCCAAAAACATTCAGTACTTC.

V gene TRBV6-1 combines with J gene TRBJ1-5, with 8 nucleotides matching TRBD1. CDR1 and CDR2 (germline): MNHNS, SASEGT. Losses at the gene ends were 2 bases for V and 4 bases for J; bases not matched to a gene: 13. The CDR3 has 18 amino acids. The CDR3 bases are TGTGCCAGCAGTGAATCGTCAGGGGGCGCGTGGATGAATCAGCCCCAGCATTTT. Its protein product is CASSESSGGAWMNQPQHF.

This chain joins TRBV5-1 and TRBJ2-7; D is ambiguous. Germline CDR1 reads SGHRS; CDR2 reads YFSETQ. This CDR3 comprises 11 residues. V lost 4 bases and J lost 2, with 4 bases in between. The CDR3 is CASSQPYEQYF. In DNA, the CDR3 is TGCGCCAGCAGCCAACCCTACGAGCAGTACTTC.

This sequence joins TRBV2 and TRBJ2-2; TRBD1 matches at 8 bases. The CDR3 spans 14 residues. After removal of 6 bases from V and 5 bases from J, the junction contained 5 bases not matched to a gene. In germline, CDR1 is SNHLY, CDR2 FYNNEI. CDR3 in amino acids: CASRDRAETGELFF. The DNA of the CDR3 is TGTGCCAGCAGGGACAGGGCCGAAACCGGGGAGCTGTTTTTT. The variable domain in full, completed from reference TRBV2 and TRBJ2-2, reads EPEVTQTPSHQVTQMGQEVILRCVPISNHLYFYWYRQILGQKVEFLVSFYNNEISEKSEIFDDQFSVERPDGSNFTLKIRSTKLEDSAMYFCASRDRAETGELFFGEGSRLTVL.

This sequence joins TRBV7-9 and TRBJ2-3, with 14 bases identical to TRBD2. The CDR3 has 15 residues. J was trimmed by 5 bases and V by 10 bases; bases with no gene match: 8. Per the germline V gene, CDR1 is SEHNR and CDR2 is FQNEAQ (reference sequence). The CDR3 loop is CATTGTSGSVDTQYF. The CDR3 DNA reads TGTGCCACTACCGGGACTAGCGGGAGTGTAGATACGCAGTATTTT.

The CDR3 here is CASSVGQYQETQYF. CDR3 coding DNA: TGCGCCAGCAGCGTAGGTCAGTACCAAGAGACCCAGTACTTC. The chain carries TRBV5-1 and TRBJ2-5; the D is unclear. The germline CDR1 and CDR2 sequences are SGHRS and YFSETQ. The CDR3 extends over 14 amino acids. Trimming cost V 4 bases and J 0 bases, with 10 bases left between them. The complete variable domain, with remaining parts taken from reference TRBV5-1 and TRBJ2-5, reads KAGVTQTPRYLIKTRGQQVTLSCSPISGHRSVSWYQQTPGQGLQFLFEYFSETQRNKGNFPGRFSGRQFSNSRSEMNVSTLELGDSALYLCASSVGQYQETQYFGPGTRLLVL.

This sequence joins TRBV6-6 and TRBJ1-1, with 7 bases lining up with TRBD1. The V segment lost 6 bases and the J segment 11 bases; nucleotides outside the gene matches: 9. The CDR3 runs 12 residues. Germline V gives CDR1 MNHNY, CDR2 SVGAGI (reference sequence). Here the CDR3 DNA reads TGTGCCAGCAGCCCCCTCAGGGGGACGGCTTTCTTT. Translation gives CASSPLRGTAFF.

This clone showed up just once. The rearrangement joins TRBV4-1 to TRBJ1-5; weak D call: TRBD1 (5 bases). Trimming cost V 3 bases and J 2 bases, with 14 bases left between them. Germline V CDR1 and CDR2: MGHRA, YSYEKL. The CDR3 has 16 amino acids. For the CDR3, the DNA is TGCGCCAGCAGCCAGGGGGGGTTTGGCGGCAATCAGCCCCAGCATTTT. Its protein is CASSQGGFGGNQPQHF.

The genes are TRBV4-3 and TRBJ1-6; D is undetermined. Germline CDR1 is LGHNA and CDR2 is YSLEER. The CDR3 has 18 residues. V shed 1 base and J shed 0 bases, with 13 bases lying between them. The CDR3 nucleotides are TGCGCCAGCAGCCAAGCATTGTGGGCGAGCTCCTATAATTCACCCCTCCACTTT. This translates into CASSQALWASSYNSPLHF.

The rearrangement joins TRBV30 to TRBJ1-1, with TRBD1 as a possible D gene (5 bases). The CDR3 loop spans 18 amino acids. The germline V gene encodes CDR1 GTSNPN and CDR2 SVGIG (reference sequence). Trimming removed 3 bases at V and 0 bases at J, with 23 bases between. The CDR3 bases are TGTGCCTGGAGGGGGCCCGGGCAGGAGATTTACTTGAACACTGAAGCTTTCTTT. It yields the protein CAWRGPGQEIYLNTEAFF.

The V call is TRBV5-1, the J call TRBJ1-4; D unresolved. This CDR3 is built from 15 residues. Trimming left V 0 bases short and J 4 bases short, with 10 bases between. CDR1 SGHRS and CDR2 YFSETQ come from the germline V gene. CDR3 loop: CASSLAGVNNEKLFF. DNA of the CDR3: TGCGCCAGCAGCTTGGCCGGAGTTAATAATGAAAAACTGTTTTTT.

This clone showed up just once. The chain links TRBV30 to TRBJ2-3, with D possibly being TRBD1 (6 bases). From germline, CDR1 is GTSNPN and CDR2 SVGIG (reference sequence). V lost 7 bases and J 5 bases, leaving 13 bases between the germline ends. CDR3 length: 12 amino acids. DNA of the CDR3: TGTGCCTCGGGACATAACATAGATACGCAGTATTTT. Encoded protein: CASGHNIDTQYF.